This T cell receptor beta chain was retrieved from a study of cytomegalovirus exposure and HLA in healthy donors. This clone was observed a handful of times. It was with 60 Vbeta and 13 Jbeta primers that the PCR ran. Measured with immunoSEQ multiplex PCR; TCRdb has only the in-frame clones, and not every one. The sample lists some 170,000 clones; 75% to 90% were seen once. Sequencing was done on a sample of PBMCs. This clonotype originated in a girl aged 2 to 10 in good health and CMV-seropositive.

The CDR3 reads CASSVDGGGLPYNEQFF. The CDR3 DNA sequence: TGTGCCAGCAGCGTAGACGGGGGAGGCCTCCCTTACAATGAGCAGTTCTTC. The V and J genes are TRBV9 and TRBJ2-1, with D maybe TRBD2 (6 bases). Trimming stripped 0 bases from V and 4 bases from J, with 17 bases between. CDR3 size: 17 residues. Germline CDR1 and CDR2: SGDLS and YYNGEE.